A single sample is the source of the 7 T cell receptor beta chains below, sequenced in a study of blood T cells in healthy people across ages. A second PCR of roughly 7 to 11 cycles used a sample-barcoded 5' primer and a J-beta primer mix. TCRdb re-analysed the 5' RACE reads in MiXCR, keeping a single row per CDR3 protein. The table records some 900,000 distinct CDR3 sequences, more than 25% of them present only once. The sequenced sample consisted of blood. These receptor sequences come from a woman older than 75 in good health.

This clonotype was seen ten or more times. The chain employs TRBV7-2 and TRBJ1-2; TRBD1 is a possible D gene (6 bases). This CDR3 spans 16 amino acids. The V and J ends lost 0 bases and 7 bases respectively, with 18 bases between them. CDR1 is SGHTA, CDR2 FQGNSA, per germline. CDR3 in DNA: TGTGCCAGCAGCTTAGCTTCCTTGGGGGCGTCGGGTGGCTACACCTTC. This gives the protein CASSLASLGASGGYTF.

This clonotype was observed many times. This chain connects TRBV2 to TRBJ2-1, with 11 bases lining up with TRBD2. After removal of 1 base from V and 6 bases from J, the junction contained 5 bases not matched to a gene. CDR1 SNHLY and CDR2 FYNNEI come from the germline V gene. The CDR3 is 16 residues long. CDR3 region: CASSEVAGGRSNEQFF. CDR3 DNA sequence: TGTGCCAGCAGTGAAGTAGCGGGGGGGCGGAGCAATGAGCAGTTCTTC.

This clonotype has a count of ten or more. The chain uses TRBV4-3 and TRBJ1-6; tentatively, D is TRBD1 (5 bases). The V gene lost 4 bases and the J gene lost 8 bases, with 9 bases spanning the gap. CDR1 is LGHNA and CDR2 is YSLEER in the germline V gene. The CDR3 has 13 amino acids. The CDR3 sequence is CASSPPGYSPLHF. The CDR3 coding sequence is TGCGCCAGCAGCCCTCCAGGGTATTCACCCCTCCACTTT.

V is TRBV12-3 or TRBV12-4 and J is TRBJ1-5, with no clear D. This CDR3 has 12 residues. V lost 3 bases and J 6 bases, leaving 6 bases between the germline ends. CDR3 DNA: TGTGCCAGCAGTTTGATTTCTCAGCCCCAGCATTTT. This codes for CASSLISQPQHF.

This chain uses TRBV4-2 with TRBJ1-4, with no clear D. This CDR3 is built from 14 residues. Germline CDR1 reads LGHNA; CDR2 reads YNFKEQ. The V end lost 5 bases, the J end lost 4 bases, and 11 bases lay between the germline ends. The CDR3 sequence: CASSYFGVNEKLFF. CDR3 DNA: TGTGCCAGCAGCTATTTCGGGGTTAATGAAAAACTGTTTTTT.

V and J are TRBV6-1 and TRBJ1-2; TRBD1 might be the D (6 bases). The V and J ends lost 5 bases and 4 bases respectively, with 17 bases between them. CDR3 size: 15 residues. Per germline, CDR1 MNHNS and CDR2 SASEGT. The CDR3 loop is CASSSHKGEIYGYTF. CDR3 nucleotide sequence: TGTGCCAGCAGTTCCCATAAGGGGGAAATCTATGGCTACACCTTC.

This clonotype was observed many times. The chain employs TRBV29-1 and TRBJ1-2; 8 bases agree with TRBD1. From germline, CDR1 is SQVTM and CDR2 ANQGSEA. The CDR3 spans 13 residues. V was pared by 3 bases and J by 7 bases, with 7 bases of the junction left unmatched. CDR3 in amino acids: CSVESTGGAGYTF. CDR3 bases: TGCAGCGTTGAGAGCACAGGGGGGGCTGGCTACACCTTC. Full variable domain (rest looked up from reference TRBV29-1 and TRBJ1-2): SAVISQKPSRDICQRGTSLTIQCQVDSQVTMMFWYRQQPGQSLTLIATANQGSEATYESGFVIDKFPISRPNLTFSTLTVSNMSPEDSSIYLCSVESTGGAGYTFGSGTRLTVV.